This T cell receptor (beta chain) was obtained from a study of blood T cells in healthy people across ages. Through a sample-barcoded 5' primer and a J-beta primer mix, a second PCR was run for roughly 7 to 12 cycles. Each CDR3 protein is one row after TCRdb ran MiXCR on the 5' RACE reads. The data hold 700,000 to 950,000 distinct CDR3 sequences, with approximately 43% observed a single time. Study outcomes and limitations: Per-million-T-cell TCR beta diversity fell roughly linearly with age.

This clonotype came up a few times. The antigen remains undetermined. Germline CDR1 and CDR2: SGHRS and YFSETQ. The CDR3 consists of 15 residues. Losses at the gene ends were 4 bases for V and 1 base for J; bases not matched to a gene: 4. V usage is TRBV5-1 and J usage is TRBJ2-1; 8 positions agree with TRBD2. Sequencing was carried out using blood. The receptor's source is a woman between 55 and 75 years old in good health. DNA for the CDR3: TGCGCCAGCAGCGCCGGACTAGCATCCTACAATGAGCAGTTCTTC. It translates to CASSAGLASYNEQFF.